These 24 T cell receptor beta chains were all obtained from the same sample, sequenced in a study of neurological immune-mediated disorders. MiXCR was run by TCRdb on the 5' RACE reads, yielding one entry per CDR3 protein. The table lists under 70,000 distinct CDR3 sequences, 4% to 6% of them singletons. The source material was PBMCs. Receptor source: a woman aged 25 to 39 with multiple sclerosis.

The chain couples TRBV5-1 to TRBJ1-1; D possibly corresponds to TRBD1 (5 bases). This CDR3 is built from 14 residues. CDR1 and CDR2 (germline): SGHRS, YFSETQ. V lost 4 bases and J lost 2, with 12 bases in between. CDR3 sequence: CASSPLDSNTEAFF. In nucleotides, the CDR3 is TGCGCCAGCAGCCCCCTTGACAGCAACACTGAAGCTTTCTTT. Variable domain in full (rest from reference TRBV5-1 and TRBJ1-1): KAGVTQTPRYLIKTRGQQVTLSCSPISGHRSVSWYQQTPGQGLQFLFEYFSETQRNKGNFPGRFSGRQFSNSRSEMNVSTLELGDSALYLCASSPLDSNTEAFFGQGTRLTVV.

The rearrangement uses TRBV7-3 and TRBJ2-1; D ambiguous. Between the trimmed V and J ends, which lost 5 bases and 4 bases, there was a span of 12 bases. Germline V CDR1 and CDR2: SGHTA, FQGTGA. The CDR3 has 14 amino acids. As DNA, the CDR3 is TGTGCCAGCAGCCGACGTGGGCATTACAATGAGCAGTTCTTC. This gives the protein CASSRRGHYNEQFF.

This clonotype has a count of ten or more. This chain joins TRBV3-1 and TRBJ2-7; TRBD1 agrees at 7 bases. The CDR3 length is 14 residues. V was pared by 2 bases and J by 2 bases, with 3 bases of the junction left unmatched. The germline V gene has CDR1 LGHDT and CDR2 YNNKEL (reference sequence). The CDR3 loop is CASSQRDSTYEQYF. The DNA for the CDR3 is TGTGCCAGCAGCCAACGGGACAGCACCTACGAGCAGTACTTC.

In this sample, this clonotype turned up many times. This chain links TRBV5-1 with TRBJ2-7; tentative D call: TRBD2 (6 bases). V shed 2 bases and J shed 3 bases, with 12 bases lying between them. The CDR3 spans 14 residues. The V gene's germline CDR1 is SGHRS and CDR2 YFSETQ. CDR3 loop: CASSLASVNYEQYF. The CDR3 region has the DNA TGCGCCAGCAGCTTAGCTAGCGTCAACTACGAGCAGTACTTC.

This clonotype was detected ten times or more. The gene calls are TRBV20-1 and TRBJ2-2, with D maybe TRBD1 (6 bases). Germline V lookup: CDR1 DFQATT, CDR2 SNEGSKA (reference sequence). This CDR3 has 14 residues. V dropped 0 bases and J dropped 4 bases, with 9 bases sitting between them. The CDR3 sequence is CSARELGGTGELFF. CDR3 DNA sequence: TGCAGTGCTAGAGAGCTAGGGGGCACCGGGGAGCTGTTTTTT.

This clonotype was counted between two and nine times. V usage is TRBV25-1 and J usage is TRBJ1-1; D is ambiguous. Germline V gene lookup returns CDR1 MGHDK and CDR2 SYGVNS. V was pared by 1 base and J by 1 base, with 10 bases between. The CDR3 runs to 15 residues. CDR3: CASSESGRGNTEAFF. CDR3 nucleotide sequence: TGTGCCAGCAGTGAATCGGGCAGAGGGAACACTGAAGCTTTCTTT.

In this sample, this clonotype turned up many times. The CDR3 DNA is TGTGCCACAGCGGCGGGGGACACGGCCCAGTACTTC. Translating it yields CATAAGDTAQYF. The genes are TRBV24-1 and TRBJ2-5; a possible D gene is TRBD2 (7 bases). The germline V and J ends were trimmed by 10 bases and 9 bases, with 17 bases remaining between them. This CDR3 comprises 12 residues. Germline CDR1 KGHDR, CDR2 SFDVKD.

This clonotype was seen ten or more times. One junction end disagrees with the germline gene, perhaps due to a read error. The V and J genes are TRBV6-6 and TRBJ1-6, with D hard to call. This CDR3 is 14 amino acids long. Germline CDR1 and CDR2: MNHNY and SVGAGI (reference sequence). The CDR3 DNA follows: TGTGCCAGCACCTCTCCGGAACATAATTCACCCCTCAACTTT. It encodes CASTSPEHNSPLNF.

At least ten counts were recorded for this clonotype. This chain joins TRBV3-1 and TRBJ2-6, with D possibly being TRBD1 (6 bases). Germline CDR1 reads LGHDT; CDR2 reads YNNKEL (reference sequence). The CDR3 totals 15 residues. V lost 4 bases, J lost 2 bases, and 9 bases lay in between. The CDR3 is CASSRQGTGANVLTF. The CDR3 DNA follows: TGTGCCAGCAGCCGGCAGGGGACTGGGGCCAACGTCCTGACTTTC.

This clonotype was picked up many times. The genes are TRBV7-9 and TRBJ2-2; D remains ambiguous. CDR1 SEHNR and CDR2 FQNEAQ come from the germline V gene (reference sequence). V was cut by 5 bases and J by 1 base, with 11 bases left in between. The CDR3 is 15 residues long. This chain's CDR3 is CASSPASRNTGELFF. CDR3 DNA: TGTGCCAGCAGCCCGGCCTCGAGGAACACCGGGGAGCTGTTTTTT.

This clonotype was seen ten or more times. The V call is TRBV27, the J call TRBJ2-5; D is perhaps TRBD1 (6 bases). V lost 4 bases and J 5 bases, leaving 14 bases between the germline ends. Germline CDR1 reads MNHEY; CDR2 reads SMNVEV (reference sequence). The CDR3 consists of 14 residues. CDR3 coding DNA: TGTGCCAGCAGTTCCGGGACAAACCTGGAGACCCAGTACTTC. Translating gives CASSSGTNLETQYF.

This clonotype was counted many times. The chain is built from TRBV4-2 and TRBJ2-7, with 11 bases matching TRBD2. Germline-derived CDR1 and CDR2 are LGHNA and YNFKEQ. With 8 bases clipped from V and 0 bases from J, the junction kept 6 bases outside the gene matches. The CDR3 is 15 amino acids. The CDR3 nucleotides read TGTGCCAGCGGGAATAGCGGGGGGGACTCCTACGAGCAGTACTTC. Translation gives CASGNSGGDSYEQYF.

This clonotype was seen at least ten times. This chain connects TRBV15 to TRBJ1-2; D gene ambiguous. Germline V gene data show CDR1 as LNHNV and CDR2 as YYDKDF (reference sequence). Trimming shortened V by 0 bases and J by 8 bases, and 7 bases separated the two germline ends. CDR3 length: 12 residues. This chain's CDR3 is CATSRELGGYTF. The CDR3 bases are TGTGCCACCAGCAGAGAACTCGGGGGCTACACCTTC.

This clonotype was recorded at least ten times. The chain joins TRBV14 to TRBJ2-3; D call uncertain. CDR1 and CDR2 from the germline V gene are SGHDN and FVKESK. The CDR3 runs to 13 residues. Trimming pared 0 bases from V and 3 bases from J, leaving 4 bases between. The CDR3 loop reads CASSQDRTDTQYF. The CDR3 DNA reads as TGTGCCAGCAGCCAAGATCGGACAGATACGCAGTATTTT.

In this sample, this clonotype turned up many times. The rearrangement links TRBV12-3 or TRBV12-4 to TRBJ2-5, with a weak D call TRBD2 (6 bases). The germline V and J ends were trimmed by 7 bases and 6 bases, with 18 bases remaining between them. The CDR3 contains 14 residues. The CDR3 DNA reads TGTGCCAGCAATCCCGGCGGGGCAGGGAAGACCCAGTACTTC. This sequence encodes CASNPGGAGKTQYF.

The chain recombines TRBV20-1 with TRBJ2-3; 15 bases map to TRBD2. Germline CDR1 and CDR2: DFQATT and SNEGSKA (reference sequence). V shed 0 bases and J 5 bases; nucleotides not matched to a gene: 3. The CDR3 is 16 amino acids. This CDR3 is CSARDRTSGGGDTQYF. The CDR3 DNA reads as TGCAGTGCTAGAGATCGGACTAGCGGGGGGGGAGATACGCAGTATTTT.

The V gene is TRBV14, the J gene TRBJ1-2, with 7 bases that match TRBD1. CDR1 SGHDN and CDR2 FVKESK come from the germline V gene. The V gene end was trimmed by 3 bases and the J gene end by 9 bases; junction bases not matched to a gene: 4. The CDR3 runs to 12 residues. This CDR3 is CASSQDRLCYTF. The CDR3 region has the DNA TGTGCCAGCAGCCAGGACAGGTTATGCTACACCTTC.

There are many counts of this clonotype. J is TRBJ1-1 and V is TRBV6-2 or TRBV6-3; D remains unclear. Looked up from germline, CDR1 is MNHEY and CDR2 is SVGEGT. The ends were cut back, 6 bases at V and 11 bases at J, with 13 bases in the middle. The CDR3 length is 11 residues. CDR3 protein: CASRNGIRAFF. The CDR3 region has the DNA TGTGCCAGCAGGAATGGGATTCGGGCTTTCTTT.

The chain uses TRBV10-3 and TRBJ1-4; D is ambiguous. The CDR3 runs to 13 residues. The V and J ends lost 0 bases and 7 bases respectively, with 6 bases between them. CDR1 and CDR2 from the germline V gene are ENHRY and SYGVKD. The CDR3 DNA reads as TGTGCCATCAGTGAGTCAAGGTCTGAAAAACTGTTTTTT. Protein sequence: CAISESRSEKLFF.

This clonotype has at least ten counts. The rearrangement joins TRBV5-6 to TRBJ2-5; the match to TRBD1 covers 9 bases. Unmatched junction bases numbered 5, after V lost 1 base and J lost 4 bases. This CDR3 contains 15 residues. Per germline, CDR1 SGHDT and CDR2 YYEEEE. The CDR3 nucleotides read TGTGCCAGCAGCTTGTTACAGGGGGCAGCAGAGACCCAGTACTTC. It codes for CASSLLQGAAETQYF.

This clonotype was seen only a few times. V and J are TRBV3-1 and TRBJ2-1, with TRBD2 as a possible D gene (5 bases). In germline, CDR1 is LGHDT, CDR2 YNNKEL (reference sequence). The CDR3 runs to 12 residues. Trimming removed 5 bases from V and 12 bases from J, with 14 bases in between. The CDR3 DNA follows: TGTGCCAGCAGCTTTACGGGAAATCGGCAGTTCTTC. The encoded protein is CASSFTGNRQFF.

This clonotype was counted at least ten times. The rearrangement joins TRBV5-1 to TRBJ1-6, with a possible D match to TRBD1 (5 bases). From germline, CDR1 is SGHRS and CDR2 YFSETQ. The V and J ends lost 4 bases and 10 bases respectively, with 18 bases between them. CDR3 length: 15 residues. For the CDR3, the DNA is TGCGCCAGCAGCCGAGGCTCGGGGGACCGGTCACCCCTCCACTTT. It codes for CASSRGSGDRSPLHF.

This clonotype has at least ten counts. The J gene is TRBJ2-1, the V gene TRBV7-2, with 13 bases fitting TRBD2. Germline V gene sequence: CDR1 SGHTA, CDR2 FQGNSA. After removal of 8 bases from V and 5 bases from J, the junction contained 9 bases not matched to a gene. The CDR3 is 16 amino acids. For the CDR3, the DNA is TGTGCCAGCTTACGAGGAGGACTAGCGGGGGACAATGAGCAGTTCTTC. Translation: CASLRGGLAGDNEQFF.

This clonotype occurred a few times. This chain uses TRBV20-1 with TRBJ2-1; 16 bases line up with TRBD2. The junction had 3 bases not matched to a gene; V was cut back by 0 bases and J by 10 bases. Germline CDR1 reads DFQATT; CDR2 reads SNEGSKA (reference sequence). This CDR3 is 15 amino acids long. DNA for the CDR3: TGCAGTGCTAGAGAACCGGGACTAGCGGGGGGGGAGCAGTTCTTC. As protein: CSAREPGLAGGEQFF.